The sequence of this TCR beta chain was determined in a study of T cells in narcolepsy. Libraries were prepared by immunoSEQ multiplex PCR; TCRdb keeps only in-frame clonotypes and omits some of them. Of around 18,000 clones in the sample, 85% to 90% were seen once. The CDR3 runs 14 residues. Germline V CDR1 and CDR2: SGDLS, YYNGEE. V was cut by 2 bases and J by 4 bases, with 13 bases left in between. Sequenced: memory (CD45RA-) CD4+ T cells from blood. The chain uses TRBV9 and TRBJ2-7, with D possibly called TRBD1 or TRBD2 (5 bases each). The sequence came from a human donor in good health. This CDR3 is CASSVSWGRYEQYF. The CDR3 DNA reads TGTGCCAGCAGCGTGTCATGGGGACGGTACGAGCAGTACTTC.